This entry lists 23 T cell receptor beta chains sequenced from one sample in a study of T cells in Graves' hyperthyroidism and ophthalmopathy. There were TCR beta CDR3 regions amplified from RNA transcripts. RT-PCR in the first round (using the HTBI primer set) targeted the TCR CDR3. TCRdb processed the multiplex PCR reads anew with MiXCR; each CDR3 protein has one entry. The table has some 560,000 distinct CDR3 sequences, 12% to 15% seen once. The sample taken for sequencing was blood. Every receptor here comes from a middle-aged woman with Graves' hyperthyroidism.

This clonotype was recorded at least ten times. V usage is TRBV18 and J usage is TRBJ1-4; D ambiguous. CDR1 is KGHSH, CDR2 LQKENI, per germline. This CDR3 comprises 16 residues. The ends were cut back, 3 bases at V and 7 bases at J, with 18 bases in the middle. In nucleotides, the CDR3 is TGTGCCAGCTCACCGACCACGTCCCCACCGGTTGAAAAACTGTTTTTT. This encodes CASSPTTSPPVEKLFF.

This clonotype was counted only a few times. This rearrangement joins TRBV19 to TRBJ2-7; TRBD1 aligns across 10 bases. The CDR3 covers 12 residues. CDR1 and CDR2 (germline): LNHDA, SQIVND (reference sequence). The V gene end was trimmed by 10 bases and the J gene end by 2 bases; junction bases not matched to a gene: 2. The CDR3 DNA reads as TGTGCCACGGGACAGGGGACCTACGAGCAGTACTTC. Its translation is CATGQGTYEQYF.

This clonotype appeared a few times. This chain connects TRBV4-2 to TRBJ1-4; 8 bases map to TRBD1. The CDR3 extends over 16 amino acids. Trimming took 1 base from V and 8 from J; bases not matched to a gene: 9. The germline V gene encodes CDR1 LGHNA and CDR2 YNFKEQ. As DNA, the CDR3 is TGTGCCAGCAGCCAAGCTGTTGGACAGGGAGGCGAAAAACTGTTTTTT. It specifies CASSQAVGQGGEKLFF.

In its sample, this clonotype was seen many times. The chain has TRBV3-1 and TRBJ1-4; maybe TRBD1 (5 bases). Trimming left V 4 bases short and J 7 bases short, with 13 bases between. The CDR3 runs to 14 residues. The germline V gene encodes CDR1 LGHDT and CDR2 YNNKEL (reference sequence). CDR3 residues: CASSLQGDREKLFF. Here the CDR3 DNA reads TGTGCCAGCAGCCTCCAGGGTGACCGTGAAAAACTGTTTTTT.

The V call is TRBV30, the J call TRBJ2-4; 9 bases map to TRBD2. The V and J ends lost 1 base and 3 bases, in that order; junction bases with no gene match: 22. This CDR3 is built from 21 residues. Germline CDR1 is GTSNPN and CDR2 is SVGIG (reference sequence). The CDR3 DNA follows: TGTGCCTGGAGTGGCAAACTTTCCGTAGCGGGAGCGCCGAGCGTCAAAAACATTCAGTACTTC. This encodes CAWSGKLSVAGAPSVKNIQYF.

The chain carries TRBV18 and TRBJ2-3; 7 nucleotides line up with TRBD2. V trimming: 3 bases; J trimming: 13 bases; junction bases outside the gene matches: 19. The V gene's germline CDR1 is KGHSH and CDR2 LQKENI. This CDR3 is built from 16 residues. The DNA of the CDR3 is TGTGCCAGCTCACCCACTGCGGGGGTCCTTACAGATATTGAGTATTTT. Amino acids: CASSPTAGVLTDIEYF.

The chain couples TRBV4-1 to TRBJ1-2; D perhaps matches TRBD1 (5 bases). Looked up from germline, CDR1 is MGHRA and CDR2 is YSYEKL. The V and J ends lost 3 bases and 0 bases respectively, with 11 bases between them. The CDR3 covers 15 residues. This CDR3 reads CASSHSTGANYGYTF. The CDR3 DNA reads as TGCGCCAGCAGCCATTCTACAGGAGCTAACTATGGCTACACCTTC.

The V gene is TRBV19, the J gene TRBJ1-5, with D unresolved. The V end was cut by 3 bases, the J end by 2 bases, with 11 bases between. CDR3 length: 15 residues. Germline CDR1 and CDR2: LNHDA and SQIVND (reference sequence). CDR3 nucleotide sequence: TGTGCCAGTAGTATTATGGGTTTAGGCAATCAGCCCCAGCATTTT. Amino acid sequence: CASSIMGLGNQPQHF.

This clonotype was observed once. A much larger clone differs from this one at a single base, so this may be a read error. This chain uses TRBV18 with TRBJ2-1; D is ambiguous. The CDR3 contains 16 residues. Germline CDR1 KGHSH, CDR2 LQKENI. DNA for the CDR3: TGTGCCAGCTCACCCAAAACTGCAGAGTCCTACAATGAGCAGCTCTTC. It codes for CASSPKTAESYNEQLF.

The chain combines TRBV6-4 with TRBJ1-1; D is perhaps TRBD1 (6 bases). The CDR3 is made up of 14 amino acids. V lost 4 bases and J lost 10, with 19 bases in between. Germline CDR1 is MRHNA and CDR2 is SNTAGT. The CDR3 DNA sequence: TGTGCCAGCAGTGCACAGGGATGGGGTAGCGGAGCTTTCTTT. This encodes CASSAQGWGSGAFF.

V gene TRBV9 combines with J gene TRBJ1-5; the match to TRBD1 covers 7 bases. Germline V lookup: CDR1 SGDLS, CDR2 YYNGEE. V gave up 4 bases and J gave up 7 bases; unmatched junction bases: 5. The CDR3 sequence is 13 residues long. In DNA, the CDR3 is TGTGCCAGCAGCCGAACAGGGGAACAGCCCCAGCATTTT. It codes for CASSRTGEQPQHF.

There are many counts of this clonotype. The genes are TRBV28 and TRBJ2-1, with D hard to call. V lost 7 bases and J lost 0, with 19 bases in between. The CDR3 runs 17 residues. Germline CDR1 reads MDHEN; CDR2 reads SYDVKM. DNA of the CDR3: TGTGCCAGCACTCCCAGTCTCCGAAGAAGCTCCTACAATGAGCAGTTCTTC. This translates into CASTPSLRRSSYNEQFF.

V is TRBV28 and J is TRBJ2-7; TRBD2 matches 7 bases. This CDR3 region has 15 residues. The V gene end was trimmed by 6 bases and the J gene end by 1 base; junction bases not matched to a gene: 9. Germline V lookup: CDR1 MDHEN, CDR2 SYDVKM. CDR3 sequence: CASRPRGGGSYEQYF. In DNA, the CDR3 is TGTGCCAGCAGACCCCGTGGGGGGGGGTCCTACGAGCAGTACTTC.

This clonotype was seen ten or more times. Here the CDR3 DNA reads TGTGCCAGCAGTTTCCAACGGTACACCGGGGAGCTGTTTTTT. It translates to CASSFQRYTGELFF. The V call is TRBV28, the J call TRBJ2-2; D remains unclear. The CDR3 has 14 amino acids. The germline gives CDR1 MDHEN, CDR2 SYDVKM. The ends were cut back, 3 bases at V and 3 bases at J, with 8 bases in the middle.

This clonotype was recorded a few times. The rearrangement joins TRBV9 to TRBJ2-3; 8 bases line up with TRBD2. Germline V gene lookup returns CDR1 SGDLS and CDR2 YYNGEE. This CDR3 comprises 15 residues. Losses at the gene ends were 3 bases for V and 2 bases for J; bases not matched to a gene: 5. The CDR3 DNA reads as TGTGCCAGCAGCGAATCTAGCGGGTTCACAGATACGCAGTATTTT. It codes for CASSESSGFTDTQYF.

The rearrangement uses TRBV6-1 and TRBJ2-1, with 12 bases fitting TRBD2. V was clipped by 6 bases and J by 7 bases; unmatched bases: 16. This CDR3 is 18 amino acids long. CDR1 and CDR2 (germline): MNHNS, SASEGT. This CDR3 is CASRHSTSGSGPRNEQFF. In DNA, the CDR3 is TGTGCCAGCAGACACTCGACTAGCGGGAGTGGGCCAAGGAATGAGCAGTTCTTC.

This clonotype was seen many times. The gene calls are TRBV18 and TRBJ2-1; 11 nucleotides line up with TRBD2. CDR3 length: 14 residues. Germline V gene lookup returns CDR1 KGHSH and CDR2 LQKENI. V was pared by 3 bases and J by 9 bases, with 4 bases of the junction left unmatched. The CDR3 loop reads CASSPGTSGGEQFF. In nucleotides, the CDR3 is TGTGCCAGCTCACCCGGGACTAGCGGTGGTGAGCAGTTCTTC.

In its sample, this clonotype was seen many times. V gene TRBV20-1 combines with J gene TRBJ2-3, with TRBD2 as a possible D gene (5 bases). V was pared by 3 bases and J by 5 bases, with 15 bases between. There are 14 residues in the CDR3. The germline gives CDR1 DFQATT, CDR2 SNEGSKA (reference sequence). CDR3 amino acids: CSASPLASGDTQYF. The CDR3 DNA sequence: TGCAGTGCTAGTCCCCTAGCCTCCGGAGATACGCAGTATTTT.

The table lists this clonotype with many counts. The rearrangement uses TRBV30 and TRBJ2-7; possible D gene TRBD1, 5 bases. CDR1 and CDR2 from the germline V gene are GTSNPN and SVGIG (reference sequence). The CDR3 has 12 residues. The V and J ends lost 0 bases and 2 bases respectively, with 5 bases between them. Here the CDR3 reads CAWSVQAYEQYF. CDR3 nucleotides: TGTGCCTGGAGTGTACAGGCCTACGAGCAGTACTTC.

This chain links TRBV20-1 with TRBJ2-1; D ambiguous. This CDR3 is 14 amino acids long. Trimming took 3 bases from V and 0 from J, leaving 9 bases between them. The germline CDR1 and CDR2 sequences are DFQATT and SNEGSKA (reference sequence). CDR3 loop: CSASREISYNEQFF. DNA of the CDR3: TGCAGTGCTAGTCGAGAGATCTCCTACAATGAGCAGTTCTTC.

The sample holds many counts of this clonotype. The V gene is TRBV7-2, the J gene TRBJ1-3; D uncertain. V lost 2 bases and J lost 4, with 3 bases in between. From germline, CDR1 is SGHTA and CDR2 FQGNSA. The CDR3 loop spans 12 amino acids. The CDR3 nucleotides are TGTGCCAGCAGCTTATTAGGAAACACCATATATTTT. Amino acid sequence: CASSLLGNTIYF.

Ten or more counts support this clonotype. The CDR3 loop reads CASSFPSLTYEQYF. CDR3 DNA sequence: TGTGCCAGCAGCTTCCCCAGCCTAACCTACGAGCAGTACTTC. The rearrangement links TRBV5-5 to TRBJ2-7; no clear D. There are 14 residues in the CDR3. The germline V gene encodes CDR1 SGHKS and CDR2 YYEKEE (reference sequence). The V and J ends lost 2 bases and 2 bases respectively, with 11 bases between them.

This clonotype was recorded at least ten times. In nucleotides, the CDR3 is TGTGCCAGCAGCCCTTTAACTGCGTCTGGAAACACCATATATTTT. Encoded protein: CASSPLTASGNTIYF. The chain combines TRBV12-3 or TRBV12-4 with TRBJ1-3, with D hard to call. V was trimmed by 6 bases and J by 1 base, leaving 13 bases between them. This CDR3 region has 15 residues.